Listed below are T cell receptor beta chains from one sample, sequenced in a study of blood T cell repertoires in COVID-19. Repertoires were generated with immunoSEQ multiplex PCR, while TCRdb's copy carries only in-frame clones and drops some. The sample records 30,000 to 40,000 clones, over 75% being singletons. Sequencing was carried out using peripheral blood. The receptors originated from a human donor in a cohort sampled during active COVID-19. Each CDR3 is given without its conserved first and last residue.

ASSLKILSGAF TRBJ1-1 TRBV7-2
ARSPTRRLIQY TRBJ2-4 TRBV5-3
ASSISVNTEAF TRBJ1-1 TRBV19
ASSGNRREQY TRBJ2-7 TRBV28
ASSGGPGQQYEQY TRBJ2-7 TRBV11-2
ASSQDLSSVRDEQF TRBJ2-1 TRBV4-2
ASSLRTSSYNEQF TRBJ2-1 TRBV28
ASSQGQGTTDTQY TRBJ2-3 TRBV4-2
ASSQDRVGLRGVTDTQY TRBJ2-3 TRBV3-1/TRBV3-2
ASSLGWSGGAIETQY TRBJ2-5 TRBV7-2
AWGDSLNTEAF TRBJ1-1 TRBV30
ASSQISGGHQETQY TRBJ2-5 TRBV4-2
ASRGQASNQPQH TRBJ1-5 TRBV28
ASSLAAGGLYEQY TRBJ2-7 TRBV28
SVVRDRGSL TRBJ1-1 TRBV29-1
ASSALGRETQY TRBJ2-5 TRBV7-3
ASSQSSGASDTQY TRBJ2-3 TRBV4-1
ASSLSQGPMNTEAF TRBJ1-1 TRBV5-1
ASSLNWGSGTYEQY TRBJ2-7 TRBV13
ASSSGGITDTQY TRBJ2-3 TRBV25-1
ASRRPPGRVGNTEAF TRBJ1-1 TRBV5-5
ASSPRQGDWGNYGYT TRBJ1-2 TRBV6-6
ASSAPGRYNSPLH TRBJ1-6 TRBV9